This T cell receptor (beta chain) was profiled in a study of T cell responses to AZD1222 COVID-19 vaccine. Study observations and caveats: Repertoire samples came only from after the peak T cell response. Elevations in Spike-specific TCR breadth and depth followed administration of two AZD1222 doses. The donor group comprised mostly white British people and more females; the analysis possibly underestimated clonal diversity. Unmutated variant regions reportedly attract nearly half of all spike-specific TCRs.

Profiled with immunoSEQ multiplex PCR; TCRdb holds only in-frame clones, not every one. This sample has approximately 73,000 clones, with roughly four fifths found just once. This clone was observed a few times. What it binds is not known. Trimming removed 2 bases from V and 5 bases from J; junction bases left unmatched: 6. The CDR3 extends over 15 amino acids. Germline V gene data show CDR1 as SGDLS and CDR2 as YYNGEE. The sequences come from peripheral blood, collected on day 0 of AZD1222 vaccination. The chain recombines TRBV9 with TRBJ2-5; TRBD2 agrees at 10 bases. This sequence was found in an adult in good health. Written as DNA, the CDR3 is TGTGCCAGCAGCGTCAGAGGAGCGGGAGGGGAGACCCAGTACTTC. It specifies CASSVRGAGGETQYF. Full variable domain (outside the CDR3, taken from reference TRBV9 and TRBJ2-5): DSGVTQTPKHLITATGQRVTLRCSPRSGDLSVYWYQQSLDQGLQFLIQYYNGEERAKGNILERFSAQQFPDLHSELNLSSLELGDSALYFCASSVRGAGGETQYFGPGTRLLVL.